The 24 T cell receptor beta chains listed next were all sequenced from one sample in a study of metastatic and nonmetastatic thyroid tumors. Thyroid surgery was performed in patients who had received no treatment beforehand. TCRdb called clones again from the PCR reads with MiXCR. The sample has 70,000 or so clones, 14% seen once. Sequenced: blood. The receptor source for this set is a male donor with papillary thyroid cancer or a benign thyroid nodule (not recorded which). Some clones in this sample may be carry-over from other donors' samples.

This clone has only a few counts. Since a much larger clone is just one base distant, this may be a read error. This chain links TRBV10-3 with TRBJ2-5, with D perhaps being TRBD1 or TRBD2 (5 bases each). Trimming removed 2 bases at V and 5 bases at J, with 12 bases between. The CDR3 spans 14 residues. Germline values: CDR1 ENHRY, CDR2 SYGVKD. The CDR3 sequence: CAISETGTRETQYF. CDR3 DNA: TGTGCCATCAGTGAGACCGGGACCCGGGAGACCCAGTACTTC.

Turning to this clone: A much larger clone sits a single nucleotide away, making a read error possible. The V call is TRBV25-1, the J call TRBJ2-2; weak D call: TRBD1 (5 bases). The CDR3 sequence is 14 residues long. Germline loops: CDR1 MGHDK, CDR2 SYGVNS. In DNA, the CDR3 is TGTGCCGGCAGTGAATTCAGGGAAAGCGGGGAGCTGTTTTTT. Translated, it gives CAGSEFRESGELFF.

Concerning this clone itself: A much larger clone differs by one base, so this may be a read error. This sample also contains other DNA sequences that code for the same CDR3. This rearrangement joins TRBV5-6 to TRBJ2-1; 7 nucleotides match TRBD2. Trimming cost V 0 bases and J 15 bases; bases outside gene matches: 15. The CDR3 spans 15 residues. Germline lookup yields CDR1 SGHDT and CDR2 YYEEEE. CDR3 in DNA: TGTGCCAGCAGCTTGGGGTCTAGCGGTTCCTTCCCCCCGTTCTTC. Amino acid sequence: CASSLGSSGSFPPFF. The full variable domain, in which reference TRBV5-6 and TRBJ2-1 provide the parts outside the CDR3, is DAGVTQSPTHLIKTRGQQVTLRCSPKSGHDTVSWYQQALGQGPQFIFQYYEEEERQRGNFPDRFSGHQFPNYSSELNVNALLLGDSALYLCASSLGSSGSFPPFFGPGTRLTVL.

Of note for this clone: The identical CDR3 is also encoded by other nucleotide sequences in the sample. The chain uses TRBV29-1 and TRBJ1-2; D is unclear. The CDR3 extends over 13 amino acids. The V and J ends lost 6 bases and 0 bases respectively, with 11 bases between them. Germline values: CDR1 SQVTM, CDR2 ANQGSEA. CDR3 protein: CSVEPRANYGYTF. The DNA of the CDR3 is TGCAGCGTCGAACCTAGGGCTAACTATGGCTACACCTTC.

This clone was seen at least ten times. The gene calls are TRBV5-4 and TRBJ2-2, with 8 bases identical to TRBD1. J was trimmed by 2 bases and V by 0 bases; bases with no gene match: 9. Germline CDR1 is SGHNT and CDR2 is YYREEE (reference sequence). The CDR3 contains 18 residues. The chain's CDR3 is CASSLGAGGVLNTGELFF. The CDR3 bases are TGTGCCAGCAGCTTGGGGGCAGGGGGCGTCTTAAACACCGGGGAGCTGTTTTTT. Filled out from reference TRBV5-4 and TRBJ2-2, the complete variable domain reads ETGVTQSPTHLIKTRGQQVTLRCSSQSGHNTVSWYQQALGQGPQFIFQYYREEENGRGNFPPRFSGLQFPNYSSELNVNALELDDSALYLCASSLGAGGVLNTGELFFGEGSRLTVL.

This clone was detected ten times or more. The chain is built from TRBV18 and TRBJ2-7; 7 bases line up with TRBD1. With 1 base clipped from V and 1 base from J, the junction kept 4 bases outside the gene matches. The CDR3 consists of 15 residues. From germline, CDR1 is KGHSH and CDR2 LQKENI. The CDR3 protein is CASSPQGQTSYEQYF. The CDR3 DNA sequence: TGTGCCAGCTCACCACAGGGACAGACGTCCTACGAGCAGTACTTC.

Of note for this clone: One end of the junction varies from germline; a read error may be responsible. Here the CDR3 reads CASRTLQGQSHNSPLHF. In DNA, the CDR3 is TGTGCCAGCAGAACACTCCAGGGGCAATCCCATAATTCACCACTCCACTTT. This sequence joins TRBV28 and TRBJ1-6, with a weak D call TRBD1 (6 bases). The CDR3 has 17 residues. CDR1 is MDHEN and CDR2 is SYDVKM in the germline V gene.

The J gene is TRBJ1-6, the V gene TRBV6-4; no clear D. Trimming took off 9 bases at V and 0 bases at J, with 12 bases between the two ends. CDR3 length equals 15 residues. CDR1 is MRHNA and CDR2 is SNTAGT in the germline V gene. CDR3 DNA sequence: TGTGCCAGTCTACATGGGAGCTCCTATAATTCACCCCTCCACTTT. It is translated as CASLHGSSYNSPLHF.

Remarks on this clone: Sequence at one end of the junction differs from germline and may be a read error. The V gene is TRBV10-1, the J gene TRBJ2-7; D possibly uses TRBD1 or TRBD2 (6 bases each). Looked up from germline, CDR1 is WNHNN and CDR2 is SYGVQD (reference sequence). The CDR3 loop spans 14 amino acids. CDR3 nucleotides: TGCTCCAGCAGTGAGGGGGGCAGACTCTACGAGCAGTACTTC. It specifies CSSSEGGRLYEQYF.

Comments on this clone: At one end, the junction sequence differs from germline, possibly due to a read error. Written as DNA, the CDR3 is TGCAGTACTAGAGATAGAACTAGCGCGTTTGGTACCCAGTACTTC. This gives the protein CSTRDRTSAFGTQYF. This chain connects TRBV20-1 to TRBJ2-5; the match to TRBD2 covers 7 bases. CDR1 and CDR2 (germline): DFQATT, SNEGSKA (reference sequence). The CDR3 length is 15 residues.

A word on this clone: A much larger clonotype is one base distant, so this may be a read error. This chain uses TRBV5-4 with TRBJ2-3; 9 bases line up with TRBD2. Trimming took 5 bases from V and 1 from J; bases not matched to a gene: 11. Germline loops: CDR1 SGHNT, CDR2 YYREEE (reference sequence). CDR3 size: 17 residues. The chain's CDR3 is CASRHGTSWTGTDTQYF. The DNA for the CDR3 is TGTGCCAGCAGACATGGGACTAGCTGGACGGGCACAGATACGCAGTATTTT.

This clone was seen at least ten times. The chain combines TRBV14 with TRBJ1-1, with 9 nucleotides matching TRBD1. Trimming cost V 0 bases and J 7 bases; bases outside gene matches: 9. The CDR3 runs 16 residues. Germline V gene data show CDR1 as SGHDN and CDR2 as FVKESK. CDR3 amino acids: CASSQDYGTGFNEAFF. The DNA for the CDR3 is TGTGCCAGCAGCCAAGACTATGGGACAGGGTTTAATGAAGCTTTCTTT.

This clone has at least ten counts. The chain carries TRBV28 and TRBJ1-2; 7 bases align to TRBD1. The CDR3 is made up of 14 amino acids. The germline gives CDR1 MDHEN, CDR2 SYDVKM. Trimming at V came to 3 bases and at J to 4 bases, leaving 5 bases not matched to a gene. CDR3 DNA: TGTGCCAGCAGTTTTGGGCAGGGGGTCTATGGCTACACCTTC. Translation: CASSFGQGVYGYTF.

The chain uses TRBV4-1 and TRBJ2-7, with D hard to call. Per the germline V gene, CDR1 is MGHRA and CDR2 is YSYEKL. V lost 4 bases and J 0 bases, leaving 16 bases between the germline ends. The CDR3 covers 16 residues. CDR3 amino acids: CASSPPLGRHSYEQYF. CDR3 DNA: TGCGCCAGCAGCCCCCCTCTCGGACGGCACTCCTACGAGCAGTACTTC.

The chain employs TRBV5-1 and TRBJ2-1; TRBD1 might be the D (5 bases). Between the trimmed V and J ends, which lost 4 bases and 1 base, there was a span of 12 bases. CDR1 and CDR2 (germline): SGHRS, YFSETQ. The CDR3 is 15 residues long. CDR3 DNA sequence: TGCGCCAGCAGCGTAAATAGGGGTTCCTACAATGAGCAGTTCTTC. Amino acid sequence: CASSVNRGSYNEQFF.

CDR3 sequence (DNA): TGTGCCAGCAGTGAATCTAAAGGTTCTAGCACAGATACGCAGTATTTT. Its translation: CASSESKGSSTDTQYF. This chain uses TRBV6-1 with TRBJ2-3; D is uncertain. This CDR3 spans 16 amino acids. The germline gives CDR1 MNHNS, CDR2 SASEGT. Trimming shortened V by 2 bases and J by 0 bases, and 12 bases separated the two germline ends.

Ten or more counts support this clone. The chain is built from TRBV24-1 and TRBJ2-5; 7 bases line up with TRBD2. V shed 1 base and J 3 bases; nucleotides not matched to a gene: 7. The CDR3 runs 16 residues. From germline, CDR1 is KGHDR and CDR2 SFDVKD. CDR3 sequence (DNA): TGTGCCACCAGTGATTTTGGTAGGGCGGGAGAAGAGACCCAGTACTTC. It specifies CATSDFGRAGEETQYF.

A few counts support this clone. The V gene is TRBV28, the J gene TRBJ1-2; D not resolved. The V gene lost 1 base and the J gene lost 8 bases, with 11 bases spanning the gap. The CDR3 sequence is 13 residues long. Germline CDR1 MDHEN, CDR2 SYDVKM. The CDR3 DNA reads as TGTGCCAGCAGTTTATCCGGCACGTCAGGCTACACCTTC. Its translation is CASSLSGTSGYTF.

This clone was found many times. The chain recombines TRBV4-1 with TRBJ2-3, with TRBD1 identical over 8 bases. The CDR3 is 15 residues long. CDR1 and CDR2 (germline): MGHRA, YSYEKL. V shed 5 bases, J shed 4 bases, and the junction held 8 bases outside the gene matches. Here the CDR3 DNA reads TGCGCCAGCAGCTCAAGGACAGGGTGGGCAGATACGCAGTATTTT. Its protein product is CASSSRTGWADTQYF.

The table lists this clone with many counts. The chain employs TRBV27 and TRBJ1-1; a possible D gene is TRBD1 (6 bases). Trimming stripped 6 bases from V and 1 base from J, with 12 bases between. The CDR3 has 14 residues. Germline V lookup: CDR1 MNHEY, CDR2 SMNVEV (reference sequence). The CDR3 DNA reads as TGTGCCAGCAGACTGCAGGGGAGGAACACTGAAGCTTTCTTT. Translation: CASRLQGRNTEAFF.

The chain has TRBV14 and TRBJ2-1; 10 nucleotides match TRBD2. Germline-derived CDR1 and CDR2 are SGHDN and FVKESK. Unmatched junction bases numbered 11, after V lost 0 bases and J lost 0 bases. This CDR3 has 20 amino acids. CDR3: CASSQDPGTSDGSSYNEQFF. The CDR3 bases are TGTGCCAGCAGCCAAGACCCCGGGACTAGCGATGGGAGCTCCTACAATGAGCAGTTCTTC.

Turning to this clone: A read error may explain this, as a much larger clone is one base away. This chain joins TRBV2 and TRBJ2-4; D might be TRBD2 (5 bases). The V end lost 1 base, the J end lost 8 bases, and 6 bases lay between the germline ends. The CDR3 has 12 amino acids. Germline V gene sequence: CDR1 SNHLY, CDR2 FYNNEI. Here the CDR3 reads CASSEGGYIQYF. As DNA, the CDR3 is TGTGCCAGCAGTGAAGGAGGGTACATTCAGTACTTC.

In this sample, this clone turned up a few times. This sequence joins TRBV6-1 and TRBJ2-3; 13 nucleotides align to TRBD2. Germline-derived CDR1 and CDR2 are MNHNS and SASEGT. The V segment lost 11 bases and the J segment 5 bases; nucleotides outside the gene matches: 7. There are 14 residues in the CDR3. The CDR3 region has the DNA TGTGCCGCCGGGACTAGCGGGACCATAGATACGCAGTATTTT. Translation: CAAGTSGTIDTQYF.

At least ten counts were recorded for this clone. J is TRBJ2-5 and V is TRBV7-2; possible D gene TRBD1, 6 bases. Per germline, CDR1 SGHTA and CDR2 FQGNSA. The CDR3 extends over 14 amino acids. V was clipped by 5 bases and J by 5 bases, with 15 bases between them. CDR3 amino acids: CASSPDSFQETQYF. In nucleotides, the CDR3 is TGTGCCAGCAGCCCGGACAGCTTCCAGGAGACCCAGTACTTC. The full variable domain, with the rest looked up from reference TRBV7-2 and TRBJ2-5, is GAGVSQSPSNKVTEKGKDVELRCDPISGHTALYWYRQSLGQGLEFLIYFQGNSAPDKSGLPSDRFSAERTGGSVSTLTIQRTQQEDSAVYLCASSPDSFQETQYFGPGTRLLVL.